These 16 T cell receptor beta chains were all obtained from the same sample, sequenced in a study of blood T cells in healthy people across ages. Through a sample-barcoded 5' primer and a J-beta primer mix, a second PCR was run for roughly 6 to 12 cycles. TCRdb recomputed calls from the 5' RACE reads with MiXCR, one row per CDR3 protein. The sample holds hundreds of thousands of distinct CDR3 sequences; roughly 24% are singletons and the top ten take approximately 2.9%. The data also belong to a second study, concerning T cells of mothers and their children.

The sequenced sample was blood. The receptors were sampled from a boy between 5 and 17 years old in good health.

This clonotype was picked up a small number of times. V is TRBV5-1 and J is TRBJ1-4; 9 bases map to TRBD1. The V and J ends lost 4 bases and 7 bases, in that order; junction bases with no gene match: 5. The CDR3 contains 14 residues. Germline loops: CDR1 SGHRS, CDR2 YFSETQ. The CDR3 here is CASSEGQGREKLFF. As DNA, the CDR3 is TGCGCCAGCAGCGAAGGACAGGGGCGTGAAAAACTGTTTTTT.

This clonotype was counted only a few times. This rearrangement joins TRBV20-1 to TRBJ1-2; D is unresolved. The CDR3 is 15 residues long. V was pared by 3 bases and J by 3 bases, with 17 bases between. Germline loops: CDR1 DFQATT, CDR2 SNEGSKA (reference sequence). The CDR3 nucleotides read TGCAGTGCTAGGGTAACCGCACATCTCGACTATGGCTACACCTTC. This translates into CSARVTAHLDYGYTF.

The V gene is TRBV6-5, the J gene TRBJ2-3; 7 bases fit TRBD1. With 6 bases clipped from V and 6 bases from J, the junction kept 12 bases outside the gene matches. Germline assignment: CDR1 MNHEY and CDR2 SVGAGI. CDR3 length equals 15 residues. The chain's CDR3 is CASSPQGPLADTQYF. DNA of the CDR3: TGTGCCAGCAGCCCACAGGGGCCTCTTGCCGATACGCAGTATTTT.

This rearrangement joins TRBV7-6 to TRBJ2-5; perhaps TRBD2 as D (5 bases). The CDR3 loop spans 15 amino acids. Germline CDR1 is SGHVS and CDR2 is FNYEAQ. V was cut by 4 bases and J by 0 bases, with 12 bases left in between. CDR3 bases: TGTGCCAGCAGCTCTCCGGGAAGGTACCAAGAGACCCAGTACTTC. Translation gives CASSSPGRYQETQYF. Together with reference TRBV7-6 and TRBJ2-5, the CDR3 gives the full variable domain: GAGVSQSPRYKVTKRGQDVALRCDPISGHVSLYWYRQALGQGPEFLTYFNYEAQQDKSGLPNDRFSAERPEGSISTLTIQRTEQRDSAMYRCASSSPGRYQETQYFGPGTRLLVL.

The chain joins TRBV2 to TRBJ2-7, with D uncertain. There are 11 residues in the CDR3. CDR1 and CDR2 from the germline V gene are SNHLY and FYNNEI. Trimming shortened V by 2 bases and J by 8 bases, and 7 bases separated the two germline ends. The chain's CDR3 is CASSELRKQYF. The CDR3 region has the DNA TGTGCCAGCAGTGAACTTAGGAAGCAGTACTTC.

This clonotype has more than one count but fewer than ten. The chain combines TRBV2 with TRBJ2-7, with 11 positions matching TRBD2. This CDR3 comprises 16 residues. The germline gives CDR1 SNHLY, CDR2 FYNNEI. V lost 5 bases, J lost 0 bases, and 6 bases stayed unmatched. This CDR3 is CASSHPTSGDSYEQYF. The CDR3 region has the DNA TGTGCCAGCAGTCACCCGACTAGCGGGGACTCCTACGAGCAGTACTTC.

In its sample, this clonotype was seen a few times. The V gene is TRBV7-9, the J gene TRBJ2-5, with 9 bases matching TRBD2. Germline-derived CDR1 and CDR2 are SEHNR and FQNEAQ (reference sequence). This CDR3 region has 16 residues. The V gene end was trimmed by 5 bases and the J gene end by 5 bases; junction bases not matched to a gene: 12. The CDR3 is CASSPPRASGVETQYF. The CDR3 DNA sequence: TGTGCCAGCAGCCCACCCCGGGCTAGCGGGGTTGAGACCCAGTACTTC.

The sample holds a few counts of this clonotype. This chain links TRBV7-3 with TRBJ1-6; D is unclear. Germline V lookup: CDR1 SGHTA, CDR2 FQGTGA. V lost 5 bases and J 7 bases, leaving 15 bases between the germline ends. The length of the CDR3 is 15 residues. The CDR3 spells CASSPLAGPNSPLHF. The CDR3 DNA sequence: TGTGCCAGCAGCCCCCTGGCCGGGCCAAATTCACCCCTCCACTTT.

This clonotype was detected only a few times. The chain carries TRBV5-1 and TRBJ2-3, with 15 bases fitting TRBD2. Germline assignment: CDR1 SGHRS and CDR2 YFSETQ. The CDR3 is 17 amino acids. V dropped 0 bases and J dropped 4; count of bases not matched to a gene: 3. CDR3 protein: CASSLAWTSGGADTQYF. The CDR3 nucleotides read TGCGCCAGCAGCTTGGCCTGGACTAGCGGGGGGGCAGATACGCAGTATTTT.

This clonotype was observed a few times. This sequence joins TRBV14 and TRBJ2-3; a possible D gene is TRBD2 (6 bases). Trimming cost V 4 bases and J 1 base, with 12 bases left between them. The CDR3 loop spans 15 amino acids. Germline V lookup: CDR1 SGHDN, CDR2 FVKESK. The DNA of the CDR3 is TGTGCCAGCAGCCCCCCGGGGACTGGCACAGATACGCAGTATTTT. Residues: CASSPPGTGTDTQYF. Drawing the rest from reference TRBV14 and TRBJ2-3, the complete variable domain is EAGVTQFPSHSVIEKGQTVTLRCDPISGHDNLYWYRRVMGKEIKFLLHFVKESKQDESGMPNNRFLAERTGGTYSTLKVQPAELEDSGVYFCASSPPGTGTDTQYFGPGTRLTVL.

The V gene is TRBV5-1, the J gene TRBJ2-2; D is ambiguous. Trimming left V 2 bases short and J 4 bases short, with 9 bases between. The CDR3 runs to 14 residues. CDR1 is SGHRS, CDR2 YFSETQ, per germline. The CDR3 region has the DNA TGCGCCAGCAGCTTTGGGCCGACCACCGGGGAGCTGTTTTTT. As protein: CASSFGPTTGELFF.

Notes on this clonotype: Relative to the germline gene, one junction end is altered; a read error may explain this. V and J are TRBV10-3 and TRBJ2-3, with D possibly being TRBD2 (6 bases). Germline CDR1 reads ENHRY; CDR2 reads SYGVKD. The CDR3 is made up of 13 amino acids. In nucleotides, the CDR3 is TGTACCATCACGGGGGAACGCACAGATACGCAGTATTTT. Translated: CTITGERTDTQYF.

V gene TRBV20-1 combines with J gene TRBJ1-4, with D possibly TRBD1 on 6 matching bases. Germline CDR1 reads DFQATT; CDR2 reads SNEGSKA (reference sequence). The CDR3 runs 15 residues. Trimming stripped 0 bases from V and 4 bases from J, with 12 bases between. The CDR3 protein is CSARDQRTDNEKLFF. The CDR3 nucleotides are TGCAGTGCTAGAGATCAAAGGACAGATAATGAAAAACTGTTTTTT.

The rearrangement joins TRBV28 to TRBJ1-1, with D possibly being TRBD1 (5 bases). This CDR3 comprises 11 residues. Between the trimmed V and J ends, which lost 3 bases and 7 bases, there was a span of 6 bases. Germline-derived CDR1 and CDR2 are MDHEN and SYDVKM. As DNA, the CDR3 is TGTGCCAGCAGTTTGGGACGTGAAGCTTTCTTT. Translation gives CASSLGREAFF.

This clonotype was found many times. In DNA, the CDR3 is TGCGCCAGCAGCTTGACTCGAAGGGGGGAGACCCAGTACTTC. Its protein product is CASSLTRRGETQYF. The chain is built from TRBV5-1 and TRBJ2-5, with TRBD1 as a possible D gene (6 bases). V lost 1 base, J lost 5 bases, and 12 bases lay in between. The CDR3 is 14 amino acids. CDR1 is SGHRS and CDR2 is YFSETQ in the germline V gene.

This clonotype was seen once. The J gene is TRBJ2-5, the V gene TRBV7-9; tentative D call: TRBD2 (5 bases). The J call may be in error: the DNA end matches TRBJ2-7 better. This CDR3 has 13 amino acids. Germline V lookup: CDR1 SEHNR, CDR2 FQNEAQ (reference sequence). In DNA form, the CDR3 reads TGTGCCAGCAGAAGGTCCGGGACCTACGAGCAGTACTTC. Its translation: CASRRSGTYEQYF.